This record covers a single T cell receptor (beta chain). Its cognate antigen is unknown. The germline gives CDR1 GTSNPN, CDR2 SVGIG (reference sequence). The CDR3 is made up of 12 amino acids. V lost 5 bases and J 3 bases, leaving 10 bases between the germline ends. The entry originates in a study of shared clonotypes between healthy human individuals. Findings and caveats of the study: Having only a few donors restricted how much genetic and exposure-history diversity was captured.

The method was immunoSEQ multiplex PCR; TCRdb's version includes in-frame clones alone and lacks a portion of them. The profile shows about 2.4 million clones, 93% of them singletons. The genes are TRBV30 and TRBJ2-5; no clear D gene. This receptor was identified in a man between 18 and 35 years old in good health. Some clones in this sample may be carry-over from other donors' samples. Sequencing was performed on naive CD4+ T cells from PBMCs. Noted subset: CD45RA+ positively selected. The CDR3 bases are TGTGCCTGGGGCCAGGTGAAAGAGACCCAGTACTTC. It specifies CAWGQVKETQYF.